This record covers a single T cell receptor (beta chain). Its specificity is unknown. The CDR3 spans 14 residues. V was clipped by 4 bases and J by 5 bases; unmatched bases: 6. Germline loops: CDR1 MNHEY, CDR2 SMNVEV (reference sequence). The data are from a study of cytomegalovirus exposure and HLA in healthy donors. Study in general: Some 80 million unique TCRs from HLA-typed donors were held in an early data release. Whole-study findings and limits: With DRB1 most and HLA-C fewest, TCR association rates differed between HLA loci in a later analysis. Reportedly, TCR beta sequences accurately predicted HLA-A and HLA-B alleles in most subjects.

A multiplex PCR was run with 60 Vbeta primers and 13 Jbeta primers. Libraries were prepared by immunoSEQ multiplex PCR; TCRdb keeps only in-frame clonotypes and omits some of them. This sample has roughly 140,000 clones, with roughly four fifths found just once. The chain combines TRBV27 with TRBJ1-2, with 8 bases aligning to TRBD1. The receptor was derived from a man between 35 and 55 years old in good health and CMV-seropositive. The sample was PBMCs. CDR3 sequence: CASSSSTGGYGYTF. CDR3 bases: TGTGCCAGCAGTTCCTCCACAGGGGGTTATGGCTACACCTTC.